A selection of T cell receptor beta chains follows, all from one sample in a study of long-term antiretroviral therapy in people with HIV. Clones were sequenced by immunoSEQ multiplex PCR, and TCRdb holds only the in-frame ones, with some missing. The repertoire holds 25,000 to 35,000 clones, with around 92% as singletons. Sample: unsorted PBMCs, taken approximately 7.4 years after starting antiretroviral therapy. These TCRs come from a man in his fifties with HIV. Each CDR3 is given with its conserved first and last residue. D genes are given only for firm matches. Expanded clones get a size class; other rows say once, few or many, or leave the size out.

j_gene,abundance,v_gene,d_gene,CDR3aa,CDR3nt
TRBJ1-1,-,TRBV6-5,-,CASSYSTGLTHTEAFF,TGTGCCAGCAGTTACTCGACAGGCCTGACGCACACTGAAGCTTTCTTT
TRBJ1-2,-,TRBV9,TRBD1,CASSVEGQGVHYGYTF,TGTGCCAGCAGCGTAGAAGGACAGGGAGTGCACTATGGCTACACCTTC
TRBJ2-1,once,TRBV6-5,TRBD2,CASSYASGGRDEQFF,TGTGCCAGCAGTTACGCTAGCGGGGGGCGGGATGAGCAGTTCTTC
TRBJ2-3,-,TRBV5-1,-,CASRREVGSDTQYF,TGCGCCAGCAGACGAGAGGTAGGGTCAGATACGCAGTATTTT
TRBJ2-1,-,TRBV4-3,TRBD2,CASSQDRASGNEQFF,TGCGCCAGCAGCCAAGATCGCGCTAGCGGCAATGAGCAGTTCTTC
TRBJ1-6,-,TRBV7-2,-,CASSLALSNSPLHF,TGTGCCAGCAGCTTAGCGCTTAGTAATTCACCCCTCCACTTT
TRBJ2-1,-,TRBV4-3,TRBD2,CASSQDGTSGVVEQFF,TGCGCCAGCAGCCAAGATGGGACTAGCGGGGTTGTTGAGCAGTTCTTC
TRBJ2-2,-,TRBV19,-,CASTVTLAGELFF,TGTGCCAGTACCGTGACCCTCGCCGGGGAGCTGTTTTTT
TRBJ1-6,-,TRBV2,TRBD1,CASSGQGTPLHF,TGTGCCAGCAGTGGACAGGGTACACCCCTCCACTTT
TRBJ2-1,-,TRBV27,TRBD2,CASRPIRLAGGSYNEQFF,TGTGCCAGCAGACCCATCCGACTAGCGGGGGGATCCTACAATGAGCAGTTCTTC
TRBJ1-2,-,TRBV7-2,-,CASSSESWDFYGYTF,TGTGCCAGCAGCTCCGAAAGTTGGGATTTCTATGGCTACACCTTC
TRBJ2-3,-,TRBV13,TRBD1,CASSFLGTGPSTDTQYF,TGTGCCAGCAGCTTCTTGGGGACAGGGCCTAGCACAGATACGCAGTATTTT
TRBJ2-7,-,TRBV30,TRBD2,CAWGTGGYEQYF,TGTGCCTGGGGGACGGGGGGCTACGAGCAGTACTTC
TRBJ2-1,few,TRBV19,TRBD1,CAVWPGQGHNEQFF,TGTGCCGTTTGGCCGGGACAGGGCCATAATGAGCAGTTCTTC
TRBJ1-3,-,TRBV4-1,-,CASSQVHLDTIYF,TGCGCCAGCAGCCAAGTACATTTGGACACCATATATTTT
TRBJ1-2,-,TRBV4-2,-,CASSPRTDPGRGGYTF,TGTGCCAGCAGCCCCAGGACGGACCCGGGGCGGGGTGGCTACACCTTC
TRBJ1-5,-,TRBV7-2,-,CASSLEDSYNQPQHF,TGTGCCAGCAGCTTAGAGGACAGTTACAATCAGCCCCAGCATTTT
TRBJ1-3,-,TRBV30,-,CAWSAVRGPGNTIYF,TGTGCCTGGAGTGCGGTCCGGGGGCCTGGAAACACCATATATTTT
TRBJ2-7,-,TRBV2,TRBD1,CASSGYRGLSNEQYF,TGTGCCAGCAGTGGTTACAGGGGGCTCTCCAACGAGCAGTACTTC
TRBJ1-2,-,TRBV7-8,TRBD1,CASSLVSGQANYGYTF,TGTGCCAGCAGCTTAGTGTCGGGACAGGCAAACTATGGCTACACCTTC
TRBJ1-6,-,TRBV30,TRBD1,CAWTPGQGNSPLHF,TGTGCCTGGACCCCGGGACAGGGTAATTCACCCCTCCACTTT
TRBJ1-2,once,TRBV5-6,TRBD1,CASSLRTGVYGYTF,TGTGCCAGCAGCTTGCGGACAGGAGTCTATGGCTACACCTTC
TRBJ2-7,-,TRBV9,TRBD1,CASSVAGQGNEQYF,TGTGCCAGCAGCGTAGCAGGACAGGGCAACGAGCAGTACTTC